Listed below are T cell receptor beta chains from one sample, sequenced in a study of T cells in Graves' hyperthyroidism and ophthalmopathy. TCRdb processed the multiplex PCR reads anew with MiXCR; each CDR3 protein has one entry. Counted here are a few hundred thousand distinct CDR3 sequences, about 43% occurring once; the ten biggest clones make up 19%. The sequenced sample consisted of peripheral blood or thyroid tissue (not recorded which). These receptors were taken from an adult woman with Graves' disease, either hyperthyroidism or ophthalmopathy (not recorded which). Each CDR3 is given with its conserved first and last residue. Fields, in order: CDR3 DNA, CDR3 protein, V gene, J gene, D gene, clone size. A D gene is named only where the DNA matches it firmly. Rows give clone size only sometimes, using once, few, many, or a class for an expanded clone.

CDR3 DNA: TGTGCCATCAGTGACGGTACAGCCTACACTGAAGCTTTCTTT
CDR3 protein: CAISDGTAYTEAFF
V gene: TRBV10-3
J gene: TRBJ1-1
D gene: .
clone size: .

CDR3 DNA: TGTGCCAGCAGCCGCCAAACGATTGCAACTAATGAAAAACTGTTTTTT
CDR3 protein: CASSRQTIATNEKLFF
V gene: TRBV7-6
J gene: TRBJ1-4
D gene: .
clone size: many

CDR3 DNA: TGCAGCGTTGGTTCTCTGGCGTCGTCGCGGTACTTC
CDR3 protein: CSVGSLASSRYF
V gene: TRBV29-1
J gene: TRBJ2-7
D gene: .
clone size: many

CDR3 DNA: TGCAGCGTTGGTTTCACAGGAATTGGCGAGCAGTACTTC
CDR3 protein: CSVGFTGIGEQYF
V gene: TRBV29-1
J gene: TRBJ2-7
D gene: .
clone size: many

CDR3 DNA: TGCGCCAGCAGCTTTACAACGGAGGCCGGGGAGCTGTTTTTT
CDR3 protein: CASSFTTEAGELFF
V gene: TRBV5-1
J gene: TRBJ2-2
D gene: .
clone size: many

CDR3 DNA: TGCGCCAGCAGCTTGGGGACAGAGGGTCAGCCCCAGCATTTT
CDR3 protein: CASSLGTEGQPQHF
V gene: TRBV5-1
J gene: TRBJ1-5
D gene: .
clone size: many

CDR3 DNA: TGTGCCATTAAGACAGAGAACAATGAGCAGTTCTTC
CDR3 protein: CAIKTENNEQFF
V gene: TRBV6-5
J gene: TRBJ2-1
D gene: .
clone size: once

CDR3 DNA: TGTGCCAGCAGCTTAGACGCTGGGACAGGGCCCTATGGCTACACCTTC
CDR3 protein: CASSLDAGTGPYGYTF
V gene: TRBV11-2
J gene: TRBJ1-2
D gene: TRBD1
clone size: many

CDR3 DNA: TGTGCCAGCAGCCTGACTAGCGGGGGCGCATATCTCACCTTC
CDR3 protein: CASSLTSGGAYLTF
V gene: TRBV27
J gene: TRBJ1-2
D gene: .
clone size: .

CDR3 DNA: TGTGCCAGCAGCACCGACAGGGGTGGTTCCGGGGAGCTGTTTTTT
CDR3 protein: CASSTDRGGSGELFF
V gene: TRBV2
J gene: TRBJ2-2
D gene: TRBD1
clone size: .

CDR3 DNA: TGTGCCAGCCGATACAGGGGTCGTCTCTTGACCTCCACTGAAGCTTTCTTT
CDR3 protein: CASRYRGRLLTSTEAFF
V gene: TRBV12-3/TRBV12-4
J gene: TRBJ1-1
D gene: TRBD1
clone size: many

CDR3 DNA: TGTGCCAGCAGCGTGGATCTCCGGGACAGCAATTCACCCCTCCACTTT
CDR3 protein: CASSVDLRDSNSPLHF
V gene: TRBV6-5
J gene: TRBJ1-6
D gene: TRBD1
clone size: many

CDR3 DNA: TGCGCCAGCAGCTTGGACGGCTCCACCTACGAGCAGTACTTC
CDR3 protein: CASSLDGSTYEQYF
V gene: TRBV5-1
J gene: TRBJ2-7
D gene: .
clone size: many

CDR3 DNA: TGTGCCAGCAGACTGATAGGGGGGGACTATGGCTACACCTTC
CDR3 protein: CASRLIGGDYGYTF
V gene: TRBV6-5
J gene: TRBJ1-2
D gene: .
clone size: many

CDR3 DNA: TGTGCCATCAGTGACCCAATCTTTACTAGCGGGAGGCACCAAGAGACCCAGTACTTC
CDR3 protein: CAISDPIFTSGRHQETQYF
V gene: TRBV10-3
J gene: TRBJ2-5
D gene: TRBD2
clone size: .

CDR3 DNA: TGCGCCAGCAGCCGAGGTCCTAGCGGCCAAGAGACCCAGCATTTT
CDR3 protein: CASSRGPSGQETQHF
V gene: TRBV5-1
J gene: TRBJ1-5
D gene: .
clone size: .

CDR3 DNA: TGTGCCAGCAGTCAACTAGGGGGGTGGGGGGGCACTGAAGCTTTCTTT
CDR3 protein: CASSQLGGWGGTEAFF
V gene: TRBV2
J gene: TRBJ1-1
D gene: .
clone size: .

CDR3 DNA: TGTGCCAGCAGCCAAGGGCCGGGAGGAGCCGGGGAGCTGTTTTTT
CDR3 protein: CASSQGPGGAGELFF
V gene: TRBV3-1
J gene: TRBJ2-2
D gene: TRBD2
clone size: .

CDR3 DNA: TGTGCCAGTAGTCCACGGACAGGGGGCTATCAGCCCCAGCATTTT
CDR3 protein: CASSPRTGGYQPQHF
V gene: TRBV19
J gene: TRBJ1-5
D gene: TRBD1
clone size: many

CDR3 DNA: TGTGCCAGCAGCTTAGCGAATACCCCCGAGGTAGCGGGCTACACCTTC
CDR3 protein: CASSLANTPEVAGYTF
V gene: TRBV7-9
J gene: TRBJ1-2
D gene: .
clone size: many

CDR3 DNA: TGTGCCACCCGGATTGGCGGGAACACCGGGGAGCTGTTTTTT
CDR3 protein: CATRIGGNTGELFF
V gene: TRBV10-3
J gene: TRBJ2-2
D gene: .
clone size: many

CDR3 DNA: TGTGCCAGCAGCGCCGAGGGGAGCGAGACCCAGTACTTC
CDR3 protein: CASSAEGSETQYF
V gene: TRBV2
J gene: TRBJ2-5
D gene: .
clone size: .

CDR3 DNA: TGTGCCAGCAGTGGCGATAGGGAGAAACAGCCCCAGCATTTT
CDR3 protein: CASSGDREKQPQHF
V gene: TRBV2
J gene: TRBJ1-5
D gene: .
clone size: .

CDR3 DNA: TGTGCCAGCAGCTTAGTGCCAAACCCCTACGAGCAGTACTTC
CDR3 protein: CASSLVPNPYEQYF
V gene: TRBV7-2
J gene: TRBJ2-7
D gene: .
clone size: many

CDR3 DNA: TGTGCCAGCAGTTCTCTAGCGGACAGCTACGAGCAGTACTTC
CDR3 protein: CASSSLADSYEQYF
V gene: TRBV12-3/TRBV12-4
J gene: TRBJ2-7
D gene: .
clone size: .

CDR3 DNA: TGTGCCAGCAGCTTAGGACAGCCCAAGCATTTT
CDR3 protein: CASSLGQPKHF
V gene: TRBV7-2
J gene: TRBJ1-5
D gene: .
clone size: .

CDR3 DNA: TGTGCCAGCAGTGAATCCGAGGGGCTGTTTTTT
CDR3 protein: CASSESEGLFF
V gene: TRBV2
J gene: TRBJ2-2
D gene: .
clone size: .

CDR3 DNA: TGCAGTGCTACCCTTCCGGCGGGTAATTCACCCCTCCACTTT
CDR3 protein: CSATLPAGNSPLHF
V gene: TRBV20-1
J gene: TRBJ1-6
D gene: .
clone size: many

CDR3 DNA: TGTGCCAGCAGTACTTTGGGGGACAGGGTGATAAAGACCCAGTACTTC
CDR3 protein: CASSTLGDRVIKTQYF
V gene: TRBV6-2/TRBV6-3
J gene: TRBJ2-5
D gene: TRBD1
clone size: many

CDR3 DNA: TGCGCCAGCAGCCATAGCGGGACGATACAAGAGACCCAGTACTTC
CDR3 protein: CASSHSGTIQETQYF
V gene: TRBV5-1
J gene: TRBJ2-5
D gene: TRBD2
clone size: many

CDR3 DNA: TGTGCCAGCAGAGAATCATCTTTAACGGAAGCTTTC
CDR3 protein: CASRESSLTEAF
V gene: TRBV2
J gene: TRBJ2-6
D gene: .
clone size: .

CDR3 DNA: TGTGCCAGCAGCTTAGTTATGCGGGCAGGATATAATTCACCCCTCCACTTT
CDR3 protein: CASSLVMRAGYNSPLHF
V gene: TRBV7-9
J gene: TRBJ1-6
D gene: .
clone size: many

CDR3 DNA: TGTGCCATCAGTGATCGAACCTATGGCTACACCTTC
CDR3 protein: CAISDRTYGYTF
V gene: TRBV10-3
J gene: TRBJ1-2
D gene: .
clone size: .

CDR3 DNA: TGCAGTGCTAGGTCAAGGGAAGCCGGGGAGCTGTTCTTT
CDR3 protein: CSARSREAGELFF
V gene: TRBV20-1
J gene: TRBJ2-2
D gene: .
clone size: .

CDR3 DNA: TGTGCCAGCAGTGAAATAGCGGGAGGCTACGAGCAGTACTTC
CDR3 protein: CASSEIAGGYEQYF
V gene: TRBV2
J gene: TRBJ2-7
D gene: TRBD2
clone size: many

CDR3 DNA: TGCAGCGTTGAAGGGGGATTCTCGAACACTGAAGCTTTCTTT
CDR3 protein: CSVEGGFSNTEAFF
V gene: TRBV29-1
J gene: TRBJ1-1
D gene: .
clone size: .

CDR3 DNA: TGTGCCAGCAGACCCAACGGCGACACTGAAGCTTTCTTT
CDR3 protein: CASRPNGDTEAFF
V gene: TRBV2
J gene: TRBJ1-1
D gene: .
clone size: many

CDR3 DNA: TGTGCCAGCAGCCTAGGGGAGGACTCACCCCTCCACTTT
CDR3 protein: CASSLGEDSPLHF
V gene: TRBV7-2
J gene: TRBJ1-6
D gene: .
clone size: many

CDR3 DNA: TGCGCCAGCAGGGCTAACACTGAAGCTTTC
CDR3 protein: CASRANTEAF
V gene: TRBV5-1
J gene: TRBJ2-6
D gene: .
clone size: .

CDR3 DNA: TGTGCCAGTAGCGCGGGACGGCTGAACACTGAAGCTTTCTTT
CDR3 protein: CASSAGRLNTEAFF
V gene: TRBV19
J gene: TRBJ1-1
D gene: .
clone size: few

CDR3 DNA: TGCAGTGCTCGGACTAGCGGGAGCTCCTACGAGCAGTACTTC
CDR3 protein: CSARTSGSSYEQYF
V gene: TRBV20-1
J gene: TRBJ2-7
D gene: TRBD2
clone size: many

CDR3 DNA: TGTGCCAGCAGCTTATCATGGGGGGGGGAGCAGTACTTC
CDR3 protein: CASSLSWGGEQYF
V gene: TRBV7-2
J gene: TRBJ2-7
D gene: TRBD2
clone size: many

CDR3 DNA: TGTGCCAGCAGCTCCTACAGCTACGAGCAGTACTTC
CDR3 protein: CASSSYSYEQYF
V gene: TRBV7-9
J gene: TRBJ2-7
D gene: .
clone size: many

CDR3 DNA: TGTGCCAGCAGCTTACAGGAAGGTCTCTTT
CDR3 protein: CASSLQEGLF
V gene: TRBV7-2
J gene: TRBJ1-1
D gene: .
clone size: .

CDR3 DNA: TGCGCCAGCAAAAAGGTCCGGACAGGAGGGAAGGCTGAAGCTTTCTTT
CDR3 protein: CASKKVRTGGKAEAFF
V gene: TRBV10-2
J gene: TRBJ1-1
D gene: TRBD1
clone size: .

CDR3 DNA: TGCAGCTTGGCTCAGGGCGGCTACGAGCAGTACTTC
CDR3 protein: CSLAQGGYEQYF
V gene: TRBV29-1
J gene: TRBJ2-7
D gene: .
clone size: .

CDR3 DNA: TGTGCCACCAGTGCGAACCTGAACACTGAAGCTTTCTTT
CDR3 protein: CATSANLNTEAFF
V gene: TRBV24-1
J gene: TRBJ1-1
D gene: .
clone size: few

CDR3 DNA: TGTGCCAGCAGCTTAGCCGGGACTAGCGGAGAGCAGTACTTC
CDR3 protein: CASSLAGTSGEQYF
V gene: TRBV7-8
J gene: TRBJ2-7
D gene: TRBD2
clone size: .

CDR3 DNA: TGTGCCTGGATTGGCAAGGGGCAGGGAAGCTATGGCTACACCTTC
CDR3 protein: CAWIGKGQGSYGYTF
V gene: TRBV30
J gene: TRBJ1-2
D gene: .
clone size: few

CDR3 DNA: TGTGCCAGCAGTTACTCAGGGTTAGGAGAGACCCAGTACTTC
CDR3 protein: CASSYSGLGETQYF
V gene: TRBV6-6
J gene: TRBJ2-5
D gene: .
clone size: many

CDR3 DNA: TGTGCCAGCAGCGGAAATCTCGGGGATACGCAGTATTTT
CDR3 protein: CASSGNLGDTQYF
V gene: TRBV7-2
J gene: TRBJ2-3
D gene: .
clone size: .

CDR3 DNA: TGTGCCAGCAGTTACTCCCCACTAGGATCGACTAACTATGGCTACACCTTC
CDR3 protein: CASSYSPLGSTNYGYTF
V gene: TRBV6-5
J gene: TRBJ1-2
D gene: .
clone size: many

CDR3 DNA: TGCAGCTTCAAGGCTCACACTGAAGCTTTCTTT
CDR3 protein: CSFKAHTEAFF
V gene: TRBV29-1
J gene: TRBJ1-1
D gene: .
clone size: .

CDR3 DNA: TGTGCCACCGAAGACAGGGAGAACACCGGGGAGCTGTTTTTT
CDR3 protein: CATEDRENTGELFF
V gene: TRBV15
J gene: TRBJ2-2
D gene: TRBD1
clone size: .

CDR3 DNA: TGCGCCAGCAGCCAAGTCAGGGGAGCCGGGGAGCTGTTTTTT
CDR3 protein: CASSQVRGAGELFF
V gene: TRBV4-1
J gene: TRBJ2-2
D gene: .
clone size: many

CDR3 DNA: TGTGCCAGCAGTGGATCCGGGACTAGCGGGGAGCTGTTTTTT
CDR3 protein: CASSGSGTSGELFF
V gene: TRBV2
J gene: TRBJ2-2
D gene: TRBD2
clone size: .

CDR3 DNA: TGTGCCACCATCACCCGAGGGGACACTGAAGCTTTCTTT
CDR3 protein: CATITRGDTEAFF
V gene: TRBV15
J gene: TRBJ1-1
D gene: .
clone size: once

CDR3 DNA: TGCAGTGCTAGAGATCTTCAGGGAGCACTACAAGAGACCCAGTACTTC
CDR3 protein: CSARDLQGALQETQYF
V gene: TRBV20-1
J gene: TRBJ2-5
D gene: .
clone size: .

CDR3 DNA: TGTGCCAGCAGAGAGGGGGTGACAGATACGCAGTATTTT
CDR3 protein: CASREGVTDTQYF
V gene: TRBV25-1
J gene: TRBJ2-3
D gene: .
clone size: .

CDR3 DNA: TGTGCCAGCAGTCAGGGGAGCTCCTATAATTCACCCCTCCACTTT
CDR3 protein: CASSQGSSYNSPLHF
V gene: TRBV6-1
J gene: TRBJ1-6
D gene: .
clone size: many